These 15 T cell receptor beta chains share one sample of origin, sequenced in a study of metastatic and nonmetastatic thyroid tumors. TCRdb re-clonotyped the PCR reads via MiXCR. The sample has about 50,000 clones, roughly 4% seen once. All patients were treatment-naive before thyroid surgery. Sequences were obtained from blood. The receptors stem from a female donor with papillary thyroid cancer or a benign thyroid nodule (not recorded which). Some clones in this sample may be carry-over from other donors' samples.

Concerning this clone itself: One end of the junction fails to match germline, which may point to a read error. This chain joins TRBV27 and TRBJ1-6; 7 bases are shared with TRBD1. Germline V gene data show CDR1 as MNHEY and CDR2 as SMNVEV (reference sequence). CDR3 length: 15 residues. CDR3 in amino acids: CASNPIDRANSPLHF. For the CDR3, the DNA is TGTGCCAGCAACCCTATAGACAGGGCCAATTCGCCCCTCCACTTT.

This clone was found a few times. The chain couples TRBV12-3 or TRBV12-4 to TRBJ1-2, with TRBD1 identical over 8 bases. The CDR3 is 15 residues long. V lost 7 bases to trimming and J lost 11 bases; unmatched junction nucleotides: 18. CDR3 residues: CASTTWTGSIKGYTF. DNA of the CDR3: TGTGCCAGCACCACCTGGACAGGGTCGATTAAAGGGTACACCTTC.

This clone came up many times. At one end, the junction sequence differs from germline, possibly due to a read error. The rearrangement uses TRBV7-7 and TRBJ2-5; D is undetermined. Germline V CDR1 and CDR2: SSHAT, FNYEAQ (reference sequence). The CDR3 is 14 residues long. This CDR3 reads CASSLGSAVETQYF. The CDR3, as DNA: TGTGCTAGCAGCTTAGGATCCGCTGTAGAGACCCAGTACTTC.

This clone showed up just a few times. V gene TRBV27 combines with J gene TRBJ1-5; a possible D gene is TRBD1 (6 bases). Trimming took off 4 bases at V and 5 bases at J, with 15 bases between the two ends. CDR3 length: 15 amino acids. CDR1 and CDR2 from the germline V gene are MNHEY and SMNVEV (reference sequence). This CDR3 reads CASSSGTKVDQPQHF. Here the CDR3 DNA reads TGTGCCAGCAGTTCGGGGACAAAAGTCGATCAGCCCCAGCATTTT.

This rearrangement joins TRBV6-1 to TRBJ1-6, with D unresolved. The CDR3 is 15 residues long. Germline CDR1 MNHNS, CDR2 SASEGT. The ends were cut back, 4 bases at V and 5 bases at J, with 12 bases in the middle. CDR3 in amino acids: CASSGARFNNSPLHF. The CDR3 region has the DNA TGTGCCAGCAGTGGGGCTCGATTCAATAATTCACCCCTCCACTTT.

This clone was seen ten or more times. The V and J genes are TRBV12-3 or TRBV12-4 and TRBJ2-3; D unclear. Trimming took off 2 bases at V and 10 bases at J, with 13 bases between the two ends. CDR3 size: 13 residues. The chain's CDR3 is CASSLSSENAQYF. DNA of the CDR3: TGTGCCAGCAGTTTATCCAGCGAGAACGCGCAGTATTTT.

This clone appeared many times. The CDR3 DNA reads as TGTGCTAGTGGTTTACGGCCAACCTACGTTGTAGCCCGGGAACCCTCCTACGAGCAGTACTTC. It encodes CASGLRPTYVVAREPSYEQYF. V is TRBV12-5 and J is TRBJ2-7; maybe TRBD2 (5 bases). Trimming shortened V by 3 bases and J by 0 bases, and 30 bases separated the two germline ends. Germline V CDR1 and CDR2: LGHNT, FRNRAP. The CDR3 extends over 21 amino acids.

This chain connects TRBV12-3 or TRBV12-4 to TRBJ1-4; 7 positions agree with TRBD1. The CDR3 has 14 amino acids. After removal of 7 bases from V and 10 bases from J, the junction contained 12 bases not matched to a gene. This CDR3 reads CASKVDREWGKLFF. CDR3 in DNA: TGTGCCAGCAAAGTAGACAGGGAATGGGGAAAACTGTTTTTT.

This clone occurred many times. The sample has other DNA sequences that encode this CDR3 too. The chain links TRBV12-5 to TRBJ1-2; D may be TRBD1 (5 bases). Germline V gene sequence: CDR1 LGHNT, CDR2 FRNRAP. The V end was cut by 5 bases, the J end by 0 bases, with 16 bases between. The CDR3 length is 16 residues. Written as DNA, the CDR3 is TGTGCTAGTGGTGGGGGTGTTTCCCCCGCTAACTATGGCTACACCTTC. Translation: CASGGGVSPANYGYTF.

This clone ranks as medium-sized. The chain recombines TRBV6-4 with TRBJ2-7; the match to TRBD2 covers 7 bases. Germline assignment: CDR1 MRHNA and CDR2 SNTAGT. CDR3 length equals 15 residues. J gave up 2 bases and V 6 bases, and 10 bases lay outside the gene matches. As DNA, the CDR3 is TGTGCCAGCAGGCTCGGTTCTAGCGGTCCCTACGAGCAGTACTTC. As protein: CASRLGSSGPYEQYF.

The V call is TRBV5-1, the J call TRBJ2-1; D is ambiguous. Germline V gene sequence: CDR1 SGHRS, CDR2 YFSETQ. The V end lost 5 bases, the J end lost 1 base, and 13 bases lay between the germline ends. The CDR3 consists of 15 residues. DNA of the CDR3: TGCGCCAGCAGTTTCGAGGTACCTTCCTACAATGAGCAGTTCTTC. It yields the protein CASSFEVPSYNEQFF.

This clone was detected many times. The V call is TRBV4-1, the J call TRBJ2-7; perhaps TRBD1 as D (5 bases). CDR1 and CDR2 from the germline V gene are MGHRA and YSYEKL. V shed 2 bases and J shed 3 bases, with 17 bases lying between them. The CDR3 has 16 residues. CDR3 nucleotide sequence: TGCGCCAGCAGCCAAAGGTCGGTCGGCAGGGACTACGAGCAGTACTTC. Its protein product is CASSQRSVGRDYEQYF.

This clone was counted at least ten times. This CDR3 is CASSRDSSYEQYF. The CDR3 DNA follows: TGTGCCAGCTCGAGGGACAGCTCCTACGAGCAGTACTTC. The chain recombines TRBV18 with TRBJ2-7; 7 nucleotides agree with TRBD1. Germline V CDR1 and CDR2: KGHSH, LQKENI. This CDR3 spans 13 amino acids. V shed 6 bases and J 0 bases; nucleotides not matched to a gene: 2.

This clone was observed at least ten times. The genes are TRBV7-3 and TRBJ2-5, with 7 positions matching TRBD2. V shed 1 base and J 4 bases; nucleotides not matched to a gene: 6. The CDR3 contains 15 residues. Germline assignment: CDR1 SGHTA and CDR2 FQGTGA. This CDR3 is CASSLNGGRTETQYF. The CDR3 DNA sequence: TGTGCCAGCAGCTTAAATGGCGGGAGAACAGAGACCCAGTACTTC.

The chain carries TRBV6-1 and TRBJ2-5, with 8 bases lining up with TRBD1. Germline V lookup: CDR1 MNHNS, CDR2 SASEGT. With 4 bases clipped from V and 2 bases from J, the junction kept 3 bases outside the gene matches. This CDR3 has 14 amino acids. The CDR3 region has the DNA TGTGCCAGCAGTGGGACAGGGCGACAAGAGACCCAGTACTTC. Translated, it gives CASSGTGRQETQYF.